A single sample is the source of the 25 T cell receptor beta chains below, sequenced in a study of CD8 T cells in Susac syndrome. Random-hexamer reverse transcription was applied to about 0.45 to 1 ug RNA. Using its own MiXCR run on the immunoSEQ multiplex PCR reads, TCRdb lists one record per CDR3 protein. Of approximately 190,000 distinct CDR3 sequences listed, more than 90% are singletons. The sequenced sample was CD4+ T cells from PBMCs. The receptors here all came from a human donor with multiple sclerosis.

The chain is built from TRBV24-1 and TRBJ2-5, with a tentative D call TRBD1 (6 bases). Trimming shortened V by 3 bases and J by 5 bases, and 12 bases separated the two germline ends. The CDR3 runs to 14 residues. In germline, CDR1 is KGHDR, CDR2 SFDVKD. Here the CDR3 DNA reads TGTGCCACCAGTGATAGGACAGCCGGGGAGACCCAGTACTTC. This sequence encodes CATSDRTAGETQYF.

V is TRBV15 and J is TRBJ2-7, with 8 bases fitting TRBD1. The CDR3 is made up of 15 amino acids. Trimming cost V 5 bases and J 5 bases; bases outside gene matches: 11. The germline V gene encodes CDR1 LNHNV and CDR2 YYDKDF (reference sequence). The CDR3 sequence: CATSGGQGRSDEQYF. For the CDR3, the DNA is TGTGCCACCAGCGGAGGACAGGGTCGTTCCGACGAGCAGTACTTC.

The J gene is TRBJ2-5, the V gene TRBV12-3 or TRBV12-4, with D hard to call. This CDR3 comprises 15 residues. V was trimmed by 5 bases and J by 6 bases, leaving 19 bases between them. For the CDR3, the DNA is TGTGCCAGCAGTCCCGGCCCAAACCAACCCCAGACCCAGTACTTC. Residues: CASSPGPNQPQTQYF.

This chain connects TRBV9 to TRBJ2-1; D gene uncertain. Germline V gives CDR1 SGDLS, CDR2 YYNGEE. V was shortened by 3 bases and J by 9 bases, with 10 bases between the two germline ends. CDR3 size: 12 residues. CDR3 amino acids: CASSAPWGEQFF. In nucleotides, the CDR3 is TGTGCCAGCAGCGCCCCTTGGGGTGAGCAGTTCTTC.

The rearrangement links TRBV24-1 to TRBJ2-2; D unresolved. The V and J ends lost 3 bases and 7 bases respectively, with 2 bases between them. The germline CDR1 and CDR2 sequences are KGHDR and SFDVKD. This CDR3 spans 11 amino acids. The CDR3 loop is CATSDNGELFF. CDR3 sequence (DNA): TGTGCCACCAGTGATAACGGGGAGCTGTTTTTT.

The DNA of the CDR3 is TGCGCCAGCAGCCCCGCTTGGGGGCACACAGATACGCAGTATTTT. As protein: CASSPAWGHTDTQYF. This chain connects TRBV5-1 to TRBJ2-3; D is perhaps TRBD1 (6 bases). CDR3 length: 15 residues. Germline CDR1 is SGHRS and CDR2 is YFSETQ. Trimming cost V 4 bases and J 2 bases, with 14 bases left between them. The full variable domain, with the rest looked up from reference TRBV5-1 and TRBJ2-3, is KAGVTQTPRYLIKTRGQQVTLSCSPISGHRSVSWYQQTPGQGLQFLFEYFSETQRNKGNFPGRFSGRQFSNSRSEMNVSTLELGDSALYLCASSPAWGHTDTQYFGPGTRLTVL.

This clonotype was counted a few times. The V call is TRBV5-6, the J call TRBJ2-7, with 7 bases that match TRBD1. The germline V gene encodes CDR1 SGHDT and CDR2 YYEEEE. The CDR3 extends over 13 amino acids. Trimming removed 2 bases from V and 3 bases from J; junction bases left unmatched: 2. The CDR3 reads CASSLPGGYEQYF. The CDR3, as DNA: TGTGCCAGCAGCTTACCAGGGGGCTACGAGCAGTACTTC.

The chain carries TRBV11-2 and TRBJ2-1; 11 bases align to TRBD2. The V gene's germline CDR1 is SGHAT and CDR2 FQNNGV. The CDR3 extends over 18 amino acids. V shed 0 bases and J 6 bases; nucleotides not matched to a gene: 10. CDR3 region: CASSLDIETSGGSNEQFF. In DNA form, the CDR3 reads TGTGCCAGCAGCTTAGATATCGAAACTAGCGGGGGTAGCAATGAGCAGTTCTTC.

The V and J genes are TRBV27 and TRBJ2-1, with D hard to call. CDR3 size: 15 residues. Germline V gene lookup returns CDR1 MNHEY and CDR2 SMNVEV (reference sequence). V lost 0 bases to trimming and J lost 12 bases, with 18 bases between them. The DNA for the CDR3 is TGTGCCAGCAGTTTATCGCGTCTAACCATACGCGGGCAGTTCTTC. It encodes CASSLSRLTIRGQFF.

This chain connects TRBV20-1 to TRBJ2-7; weak D call: TRBD2 (5 bases). Trimming cost V 6 bases and J 0 bases, with 15 bases left between them. Germline V CDR1 and CDR2: DFQATT, SNEGSKA (reference sequence). The CDR3 runs to 14 residues. Here the CDR3 DNA reads TGCAGTGCGCCTTTGAGGGCCAGCTCCTACGAGCAGTACTTC. This translates into CSAPLRASSYEQYF.

The J gene is TRBJ1-1, the V gene TRBV20-1; D call uncertain. The V end was cut by 3 bases, the J end by 10 bases, with 18 bases between. The CDR3 sequence is 13 residues long. Germline lookup yields CDR1 DFQATT and CDR2 SNEGSKA (reference sequence). CDR3 bases: TGCAGTGCTAGCGATGTATCCATACAACGAGCTTTCTTT. Its translation: CSASDVSIQRAFF.

The chain has TRBV30 and TRBJ2-1; possibly TRBD1 for D (5 bases). This CDR3 is built from 14 residues. Looked up from germline, CDR1 is GTSNPN and CDR2 is SVGIG (reference sequence). V was clipped by 3 bases and J by 5 bases, with 14 bases between them. As DNA, the CDR3 is TGTGCCTGGAGGGGCCAAGGGGCGCACAATGAGCAGTTCTTC. Its protein product is CAWRGQGAHNEQFF.

The V and J genes are TRBV6-6 and TRBJ2-5; possible D gene TRBD2, 5 bases. CDR1 and CDR2 from the germline V gene are MNHNY and SVGAGI (reference sequence). The CDR3 length is 14 residues. The V gene lost 3 bases and the J gene lost 5 bases, with 13 bases spanning the gap. DNA of the CDR3: TGTGCCAGCAGTTATCCCTCGAGGGCCGAGACCCAGTACTTC. Translated: CASSYPSRAETQYF.

This clonotype has a single count. V and J are TRBV29-1 and TRBJ2-1, with D possibly being TRBD2 (6 bases). Germline CDR1 SQVTM, CDR2 ANQGSEA. V was trimmed by 6 bases and J by 4 bases, leaving 16 bases between them. This CDR3 comprises 14 residues. CDR3 amino acids: CSVELPSEYNEQFF. Written as DNA, the CDR3 is TGCAGCGTCGAACTGCCTAGCGAGTACAATGAGCAGTTCTTC.

V and J are TRBV20-1 and TRBJ2-4; either TRBD1 or TRBD2 may supply D (5 bases each). The V gene lost 5 bases and the J gene lost 1 base, with 9 bases spanning the gap. This CDR3 has 13 amino acids. The germline V gene encodes CDR1 DFQATT and CDR2 SNEGSKA (reference sequence). The CDR3 reads CSAYGTAKNIQYF. The CDR3 DNA follows: TGCAGTGCTTACGGGACGGCCAAAAACATTCAGTACTTC.

This clonotype was found once. This chain joins TRBV7-8 and TRBJ2-5; D gene unclear. Germline CDR1 is SGHVS and CDR2 is FQNEAQ. V was cut by 5 bases and J by 5 bases, with 15 bases left in between. The CDR3 runs to 14 residues. The CDR3 DNA sequence: TGTGCCAGCAGCCAAAATGAGTTCGTCGAGACCCAGTACTTC. Protein: CASSQNEFVETQYF.

This rearrangement joins TRBV9 to TRBJ2-7; D is undetermined. Trimming left V 0 bases short and J 0 bases short, with 7 bases between. CDR1 and CDR2 from the germline V gene are SGDLS and YYNGEE. This CDR3 spans 14 amino acids. This chain's CDR3 is CASSVDASSYEQYF. Here the CDR3 DNA reads TGTGCCAGCAGCGTAGATGCTAGCTCCTACGAGCAGTACTTC.

The gene calls are TRBV27 and TRBJ2-1, with D uncertain. The CDR3 totals 14 residues. Germline V gives CDR1 MNHEY, CDR2 SMNVEV (reference sequence). V was pared by 6 bases and J by 4 bases, with 13 bases between. CDR3 bases: TGTGCCAGCAGCGCCGGACGGATATACAATGAGCAGTTCTTC. This sequence encodes CASSAGRIYNEQFF.

This clonotype was seen a handful of times. The chain recombines TRBV19 with TRBJ1-5; 7 bases are shared with TRBD1. This CDR3 is built from 15 residues. Germline CDR1 and CDR2: LNHDA and SQIVND (reference sequence). Trimming at V came to 5 bases and at J to 2 bases, leaving 6 bases not matched to a gene. The CDR3: CASSPEGAGNQPQHF. The CDR3, as DNA: TGTGCCAGTAGTCCTGAGGGGGCCGGCAATCAGCCCCAGCATTTT.

This clonotype was seen just once. The chain has TRBV9 and TRBJ2-3; perhaps TRBD1 as D (5 bases). The CDR3 spans 14 residues. Germline loops: CDR1 SGDLS, CDR2 YYNGEE. V lost 0 bases and J lost 6, with 11 bases in between. The CDR3 DNA reads as TGTGCCAGCAGCGTAGAAAAGGACACGGATACGCAGTATTTT. This translates into CASSVEKDTDTQYF.

The chain links TRBV25-1 to TRBJ2-1; D is ambiguous. V shed 2 bases and J shed 9 bases, with 11 bases lying between them. CDR3 length: 13 amino acids. Germline loops: CDR1 MGHDK, CDR2 SYGVNS. The CDR3 region is CASSEGHKGEQFF. CDR3 nucleotides: TGTGCCAGCAGTGAAGGCCACAAGGGTGAGCAGTTCTTC.

The chain carries TRBV10-3 and TRBJ2-7; 7 nucleotides line up with TRBD1. The J segment lost 3 bases and the V segment lost 8 bases, leaving 7 bases of the junction unmatched. This CDR3 comprises 13 residues. Germline assignment: CDR1 ENHRY and CDR2 SYGVKD. Here the CDR3 reads CAIARDRDYEQYF. CDR3 sequence (DNA): TGTGCCATCGCCCGAGACAGGGACTACGAGCAGTACTTC.

The chain joins TRBV20-1 to TRBJ1-1; D is unresolved. Between the trimmed V and J ends, which lost 3 bases and 0 bases, there was a span of 8 bases. Germline V gives CDR1 DFQATT, CDR2 SNEGSKA (reference sequence). CDR3 length: 13 residues. The CDR3 sequence is CSARQTLNTEAFF. The CDR3, as DNA: TGCAGTGCTAGGCAGACTTTGAACACTGAAGCTTTCTTT.

This chain links TRBV3-1 with TRBJ2-1; 7 bases are shared with TRBD2. The CDR3 totals 16 residues. After removal of 7 bases from V and 3 bases from J, the junction contained 12 bases not matched to a gene. CDR1 LGHDT and CDR2 YNNKEL come from the germline V gene (reference sequence). The CDR3 DNA follows: TGTGCCAGCATGCCGGGCGCGGGAGACGGCTACAATGAGCAGTTCTTC. This translates into CASMPGAGDGYNEQFF.

The V and J genes are TRBV7-2 and TRBJ2-3; 8 bases are shared with TRBD1. V was clipped by 2 bases and J by 0 bases; unmatched bases: 7. Looked up from germline, CDR1 is SGHTA and CDR2 is FQGNSA. The CDR3 covers 17 residues. CDR3 in amino acids: CASSLRLRTGSTDTQYF. CDR3 nucleotide sequence: TGTGCCAGCAGCTTACGGCTTAGGACAGGGAGCACAGATACGCAGTATTTT.